Listed here are 18 T cell receptor beta chains from one sample, sequenced in a study of blood T cell repertoires in COVID-19. The data were produced by immunoSEQ multiplex PCR, yet TCRdb's version contains in-frame clones alone and is incomplete. The repertoire holds approximately 98,000 clones, with approximately 83% as singletons. Input material: peripheral blood. Receptors were obtained from a woman between 65 and 79 years old with acute or convalescent COVID-19.

This clone was seen only once. Written as DNA, the CDR3 is TGTGCCAGCAGCGCCGAGCCGAACACTGAAGCTTTCTTT. Translation: CASSAEPNTEAFF. V and J are TRBV7-9 and TRBJ1-1; D is unresolved. The V gene's germline CDR1 is SEHNR and CDR2 FQNEAQ (reference sequence). The CDR3 is 13 residues long. The V end lost 5 bases, the J end lost 1 base, and 8 bases lay between the germline ends.

The V and J genes are TRBV3-1 (or the pseudogene TRBV3-2) and TRBJ1-3; a weak D match, TRBD1 (6 bases). Trimming left V 4 bases short and J 0 bases short, with 13 bases between. The CDR3 runs to 16 residues. The germline CDR1 and CDR2 sequences are LGHDT and YNNKEL (reference sequence). The DNA for the CDR3 is TGTGCCAGCAGCCCACAAGGACAGTCCTCTGGAAACACCATATATTTT. As protein: CASSPQGQSSGNTIYF.

V is TRBV7-6 and J is TRBJ1-2; 8 nucleotides line up with TRBD1. Germline V gene lookup returns CDR1 SGHVS and CDR2 FNYEAQ. V was pared by 5 bases and J by 4 bases, with 6 bases of the junction left unmatched. The CDR3 has 14 amino acids. Here the CDR3 reads CASSPQGGGYGYTF. In DNA form, the CDR3 reads TGTGCCAGCAGCCCACAGGGGGGGGGCTATGGCTACACCTTC.

The chain employs TRBV7-3 and TRBJ1-6; D may be TRBD1 (6 bases). CDR1 SGHTA and CDR2 FQGTGA come from the germline V gene. CDR3 length equals 16 residues. V lost 1 base to trimming and J lost 10 bases, with 17 bases between them. Here the CDR3 DNA reads TGTGCCAGCAGCTTAAGAGGGGGGGACTCTAGGTCACCCCTCCACTTT. Its translation: CASSLRGGDSRSPLHF.

The chain joins TRBV28 to TRBJ1-4, with TRBD1 matching over 10 bases. From germline, CDR1 is MDHEN and CDR2 SYDVKM. The CDR3 extends over 14 amino acids. V lost 6 bases and J lost 4; bases outside the gene matches: 2. CDR3 protein: CASRRDRGNEKLFF. The CDR3 bases are TGTGCCAGCAGAAGGGACAGGGGTAATGAAAAACTGTTTTTT.

The rearrangement links TRBV18 to TRBJ2-1, with TRBD2 identical over 10 bases. The germline gives CDR1 KGHSH, CDR2 LQKENI. V trimming: 6 bases; J trimming: 7 bases; junction bases outside the gene matches: 12. The CDR3 extends over 16 amino acids. The CDR3 sequence: CASSPLRAGGLNEQFF. The CDR3 coding sequence is TGTGCCAGCTCCCCATTGCGAGCGGGAGGGTTAAATGAGCAGTTCTTC.

V and J are TRBV3-1 (or the pseudogene TRBV3-2) and TRBJ2-7; unclear D gene. Trimming pared 1 base from V and 6 bases from J, leaving 7 bases between. This CDR3 region has 12 residues. From germline, CDR1 is LGHDT and CDR2 YNNKEL (reference sequence). CDR3 protein: CASSQGIAEQYF. Here the CDR3 DNA reads TGTGCCAGCAGCCAAGGAATAGCCGAGCAGTACTTC.

The chain couples TRBV18 to TRBJ1-4; 10 bases are a match to TRBD1. After removal of 6 bases from V and 0 bases from J, the junction contained 4 bases not matched to a gene. Germline V gene lookup returns CDR1 KGHSH and CDR2 LQKENI. The CDR3 totals 16 residues. CDR3 nucleotides: TGTGCCAGCTCGCCGACAGGGGGCACAACTAATGAAAAACTGTTTTTT. Protein: CASSPTGGTTNEKLFF.

The chain's CDR3 is CASSLGQGAYSPLHF. In DNA, the CDR3 is TGTGCCAGCAGCTTAGGGCAGGGGGCATATTCACCCCTCCACTTT. The V call is TRBV13, the J call TRBJ1-6, with 8 bases fitting TRBD1. J lost 8 bases, V lost 0 bases, and 3 bases had no gene match. The CDR3 spans 15 residues. CDR1 PRHDT and CDR2 FYEKMQ come from the germline V gene (reference sequence).

The CDR3 protein is CASSQEYGPHEAFF. Written as DNA, the CDR3 is TGCGCCAGCAGCCAAGAGTACGGTCCCCATGAAGCTTTCTTT. The chain combines TRBV4-3 with TRBJ1-1; D remains unclear. Trimming removed 0 bases at V and 7 bases at J, with 12 bases between. The CDR3 covers 14 residues. Germline-derived CDR1 and CDR2 are LGHNA and YSLEER.

This sequence joins TRBV9 and TRBJ2-5; tentatively, D is TRBD2 (5 bases). V shed 2 bases and J shed 2 bases, with 13 bases lying between them. Germline CDR1 SGDLS, CDR2 YYNGEE. The CDR3 is 15 residues long. CDR3 sequence: CASSVEDKLQETQYF. The CDR3 DNA sequence: TGTGCCAGCAGCGTGGAGGATAAACTTCAAGAGACCCAGTACTTC. The full variable domain, completed using reference TRBV9 and TRBJ2-5, is DSGVTQTPKHLITATGQRVTLRCSPRSGDLSVYWYQQSLDQGLQFLIQYYNGEERAKGNILERFSAQQFPDLHSELNLSSLELGDSALYFCASSVEDKLQETQYFGPGTRLLVL.

The CDR3 DNA is TGTGCCAGCAGCTTAAGTTTAGCGGGAGGGCCGGGTTTCTACGAGCAGTACTTC. It codes for CASSLSLAGGPGFYEQYF. J is TRBJ2-7 and V is TRBV11-2; 11 nucleotides agree with TRBD2. With 2 bases clipped from V and 3 bases from J, the junction kept 12 bases outside the gene matches. Germline-derived CDR1 and CDR2 are SGHAT and FQNNGV. This CDR3 spans 18 amino acids. The full variable domain, with the rest looked up from reference TRBV11-2 and TRBJ2-7, is EAGVAQSPRYKIIEKRQSVAFWCNPISGHATLYWYQQILGQGPKLLIQFQNNGVVDDSQLPKDRFSAERLKGVDSTLKIQPAKLEDSAVYLCASSLSLAGGPGFYEQYFGPGTRLTVT.

This clone was detected only once. The chain combines TRBV13 with TRBJ2-1; 14 bases line up with TRBD2. This CDR3 is 15 amino acids long. Germline assignment: CDR1 PRHDT and CDR2 FYEKMQ (reference sequence). V was clipped by 7 bases and J by 7 bases; unmatched bases: 6. The CDR3 nucleotides are TGTGCCAGCATCTTGGGGACTAGCGGGAGTAATGAGCAGTTCTTC. This gives the protein CASILGTSGSNEQFF.

This clone was observed a few times. The V gene is TRBV28, the J gene TRBJ2-1; 12 bases match TRBD2. Trimming took 2 bases from V and 5 from J; bases not matched to a gene: 4. Germline V lookup: CDR1 MDHEN, CDR2 SYDVKM. This CDR3 is built from 16 residues. The CDR3: CASSLPLAGGNNEQFF. CDR3 coding DNA: TGTGCCAGCAGTTTACCTCTAGCGGGAGGGAACAATGAGCAGTTCTTC.

The CDR3: CASSYKVRLGSNEQFF. In nucleotides, the CDR3 is TGTGCCAGCAGTTACAAAGTACGACTAGGAAGTAATGAGCAGTTCTTC. This chain uses TRBV6-5 with TRBJ2-1, with TRBD2 as a possible D gene (6 bases). Trimming stripped 2 bases from V and 7 bases from J, with 18 bases between. This CDR3 has 16 amino acids. CDR1 and CDR2 (germline): MNHEY, SVGAGI.

This chain uses TRBV10-3 with TRBJ2-1; possible D gene TRBD2, 7 bases. The CDR3 length is 14 residues. Trimming took off 4 bases at V and 9 bases at J, with 16 bases between the two ends. Per germline, CDR1 ENHRY and CDR2 SYGVKD. In DNA, the CDR3 is TGTGCCATCAGTGGGGGACTAAAGGGGGGTGAGCAGTTCTTC. Amino acid sequence: CAISGGLKGGEQFF.

This sequence joins TRBV7-8 and TRBJ1-2; D is unclear. V lost 1 base, J lost 4 bases, and 13 bases lay in between. Germline CDR1 reads SGHVS; CDR2 reads FQNEAQ. The CDR3 sequence is 15 residues long. The CDR3 bases are TGTGCCAGCAGCTTAGAAGCGGGGTATGGCTATGGCTACACCTTC. This encodes CASSLEAGYGYGYTF.

The rearrangement uses TRBV11-2 and TRBJ1-2; D ambiguous. Looked up from germline, CDR1 is SGHAT and CDR2 is FQNNGV. CDR3 length: 13 residues. Trimming stripped 0 bases from V and 6 bases from J, with 8 bases between. CDR3 sequence reads: CASSLDRRDGYTF. CDR3 sequence (DNA): TGTGCCAGCAGCTTAGACAGGAGGGATGGCTACACCTTC. Drawing the rest from reference TRBV11-2 and TRBJ1-2, the complete variable domain is EAGVAQSPRYKIIEKRQSVAFWCNPISGHATLYWYQQILGQGPKLLIQFQNNGVVDDSQLPKDRFSAERLKGVDSTLKIQPAKLEDSAVYLCASSLDRRDGYTFGSGTRLTVV.